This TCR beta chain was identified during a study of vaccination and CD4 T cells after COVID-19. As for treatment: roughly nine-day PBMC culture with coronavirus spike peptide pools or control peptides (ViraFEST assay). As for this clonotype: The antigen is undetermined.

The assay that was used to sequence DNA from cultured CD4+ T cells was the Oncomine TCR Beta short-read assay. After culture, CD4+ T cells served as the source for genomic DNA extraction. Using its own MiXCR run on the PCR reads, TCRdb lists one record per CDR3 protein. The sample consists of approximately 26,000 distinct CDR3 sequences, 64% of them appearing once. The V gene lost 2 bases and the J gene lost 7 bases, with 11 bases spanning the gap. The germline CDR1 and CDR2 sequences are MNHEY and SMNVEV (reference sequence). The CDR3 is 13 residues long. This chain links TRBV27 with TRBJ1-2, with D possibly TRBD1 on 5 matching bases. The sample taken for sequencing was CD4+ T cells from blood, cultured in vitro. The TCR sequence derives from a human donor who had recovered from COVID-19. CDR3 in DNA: TGTGCCAGCAGTTTACGTGGGACTGTTGGCTACACCTTC. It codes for CASSLRGTVGYTF.